This T cell receptor beta chain appears in the sequencing data of a study of human T cells and chemical hapten exposure. MiXCR, run by TCRdb on the RACE reads, gives a single entry per CDR3 protein. The profile covers approximately 49,000 distinct CDR3 sequences, with around 9.3% appearing a single time and 4% to 5.5% taken by the ten largest. This clonotype was recorded many times. Documented time point: patch test 1, 2 weeks after DPC sensitization. The treatment is: therapeutic diphenylcyclopropenone sensitization with weekly scalp DPC. Trimming stripped 5 bases from V and 2 bases from J, with 9 bases between. This CDR3 contains 13 residues. From germline, CDR1 is KGHSH and CDR2 LQKENI.

The sequencing used whole blood, collected in connection with sensitization to the hapten diphenylcyclopropenone (DPC). This receptor was taken from a woman between 45 and 65 years old with alopecia areata. Some clones in this sample may be carry-over from other donors' samples. The rearrangement joins TRBV18 to TRBJ2-5, with D unresolved. The CDR3 DNA reads as TGTGCCAGCTCAATAGTCCTGCAAGAGACCCAGTACTTC. Encoded protein: CASSIVLQETQYF. Complete variable domain (other parts from reference TRBV18 and TRBJ2-5): NAGVMQNPRHLVRRRGQEARLRCSPMKGHSHVYWYRQLPEEGLKFMVYLQKENIIDESGMPKERFSAEFPKEGPSILRIQQVVRGDSAAYFCASSIVLQETQYFGPGTRLLVL.